What follows are 30 T cell receptor beta chains derived from one specimen sequenced in a study of identical twins. TCRdb called the 5' RACE reads again in MiXCR, with one record for every CDR3 protein. The sample holds about 530,000 distinct CDR3 sequences, around 24% seen once. This same sample was also taken into another study, of yellow fever vaccine responses in identical twins.

The sequenced sample consisted of CD4+ T cells sorted from blood. The receptors stem from a woman aged 18-29 years in good health.

This clonotype was observed a few times. This chain joins TRBV24-1 and TRBJ2-3; tentative D call: TRBD2 (6 bases). V lost 9 bases to trimming and J lost 6 bases, with 15 bases between them. Per germline, CDR1 KGHDR and CDR2 SFDVKD. This CDR3 contains 13 residues. CDR3 region: CATSGAKFDTQYF. As DNA, the CDR3 is TGTGCCACCTCGGGAGCGAAGTTTGATACGCAGTATTTT.

This clonotype was recorded a few times. The rearrangement joins TRBV24-1 to TRBJ2-2; 9 positions agree with TRBD2. Per the germline V gene, CDR1 is KGHDR and CDR2 is SFDVKD. The CDR3 runs to 15 residues. The ends lost 9 bases at V and 5 bases at J; junction bases unmatched: 9. This CDR3 is CATSLAGVGTGELFF. The CDR3 coding sequence is TGTGCCACCTCATTAGCGGGAGTGGGGACCGGGGAGCTGTTTTTT.

The rearrangement links TRBV15 to TRBJ2-3; D assignment may be TRBD1 or TRBD2 (5 bases each). V dropped 0 bases and J dropped 4 bases, with 11 bases sitting between them. The CDR3 sequence is 15 residues long. Germline CDR1 and CDR2: LNHNV and YYDKDF (reference sequence). The CDR3 DNA is TGTGCCACCAGCAGAGATTGGGGGAGCGCAGATACGCAGTATTTT. Translation: CATSRDWGSADTQYF.

V usage is TRBV10-1 and J usage is TRBJ2-1; D assignment may be TRBD1 or TRBD2 (6 bases each). V dropped 2 bases and J dropped 1 base, with 18 bases sitting between them. There are 18 residues in the CDR3. Germline CDR1 is WNHNN and CDR2 is SYGVQD (reference sequence). CDR3: CASSEITGALGSYNEQFF. The CDR3, as DNA: TGCGCCAGCAGTGAGATAACGGGGGCTCTCGGATCCTACAATGAGCAGTTCTTC.

The chain combines TRBV5-5 with TRBJ2-1; 12 bases are shared with TRBD2. Germline lookup yields CDR1 SGHKS and CDR2 YYEKEE (reference sequence). V lost 2 bases to trimming and J lost 4 bases; unmatched junction nucleotides: 4. The CDR3 totals 16 residues. The CDR3 spells CASSLLAGGQYNEQFF. Here the CDR3 DNA reads TGTGCCAGCAGCTTACTAGCGGGAGGCCAATACAATGAGCAGTTCTTC.

This clonotype appeared a few times. The chain joins TRBV20-1 to TRBJ1-4, with TRBD1 identical over 7 bases. The V segment lost 6 bases and the J segment 8 bases; nucleotides outside the gene matches: 12. The CDR3 has 14 amino acids. Germline assignment: CDR1 DFQATT and CDR2 SNEGSKA (reference sequence). The CDR3 nucleotides are TGCAGTGCCCTTCTGACAGGGAGGAAGGAAAAACTGTTTTTT. Protein sequence: CSALLTGRKEKLFF.

The V and J genes are TRBV5-1 and TRBJ2-3, with TRBD2 identical over 8 bases. With V trimmed by 2 bases and J by 1 base, 9 bases remained unmatched. From germline, CDR1 is SGHRS and CDR2 YFSETQ. The CDR3 length is 17 residues. CDR3 DNA sequence: TGCGCCAGCAGCTTTTCCTCAGGGACTAGACGCACAGATACGCAGTATTTT. It codes for CASSFSSGTRRTDTQYF.

The genes are TRBV6-1 and TRBJ2-6; TRBD1 might be the D (5 bases). V was pared by 6 bases and J by 0 bases, with 15 bases between. In germline, CDR1 is MNHNS, CDR2 SASEGT. The CDR3 spans 17 residues. CDR3 protein: CASRADSAISGANVLTF. CDR3 DNA sequence: TGTGCCAGCAGAGCAGACAGTGCTATCTCTGGGGCCAACGTCCTGACTTTC.

The gene calls are TRBV3-1 and TRBJ2-5, with 11 bases lining up with TRBD2. CDR1 and CDR2 (germline): LGHDT, YNNKEL (reference sequence). The trim removed 2 bases at V and 5 bases at J, leaving 7 bases unmatched. The CDR3 is 16 amino acids. This CDR3 is CASSQPLAGVRETQYF. In DNA form, the CDR3 reads TGTGCCAGCAGCCAACCACTAGCGGGGGTCCGGGAGACCCAGTACTTC.

The genes are TRBV7-8 and TRBJ1-5; 7 bases map to TRBD1. Germline V gives CDR1 SGHVS, CDR2 FQNEAQ. The J segment lost 2 bases and the V segment lost 5 bases, leaving 6 bases of the junction unmatched. The CDR3 has 15 amino acids. The CDR3 coding sequence is TGTGCCAGCAGCGCGGACAGGCCTGGCAATCAGCCCCAGCATTTT. This translates into CASSADRPGNQPQHF.

This chain links TRBV3-1 with TRBJ1-2; D perhaps matches TRBD1 (5 bases). The V end was cut by 0 bases, the J end by 5 bases, with 10 bases between. Germline V gives CDR1 LGHDT, CDR2 YNNKEL (reference sequence). The CDR3 totals 14 residues. CDR3 sequence: CASSQDSRAYGYTF. CDR3 bases: TGTGCCAGCAGCCAAGATTCCAGGGCATATGGCTACACCTTC.

The chain has TRBV5-6 and TRBJ2-1; no clear D. Trimming cost V 1 base and J 7 bases, with 15 bases left between them. The CDR3 spans 15 residues. In germline, CDR1 is SGHDT, CDR2 YYEEEE. CDR3 region: CASSLSSVGSNEQFF. Written as DNA, the CDR3 is TGTGCCAGCAGCTTGAGTAGTGTTGGTTCGAATGAGCAGTTCTTC.

Many counts were recorded for this clonotype. The chain has TRBV12-3 or TRBV12-4 and TRBJ2-3, with 9 bases that match TRBD1. The CDR3 covers 15 residues. V was clipped by 6 bases and J by 1 base; unmatched bases: 5. CDR3 in DNA: TGTGCCAGCAGCCCCGGGACAGGGCGCACAGATACGCAGTATTTT. Translating gives CASSPGTGRTDTQYF.

This clonotype has just a few counts. The chain joins TRBV12-3 or TRBV12-4 to TRBJ2-5; perhaps TRBD2 as D (5 bases). This CDR3 region has 14 residues. Between the trimmed V and J ends, which lost 5 bases and 5 bases, there was a span of 15 bases. The CDR3 nucleotides read TGTGCCAGCAGTCTGGCGGGCCTGGGGGAGACCCAGTACTTC. Translation: CASSLAGLGETQYF.

This clonotype was recorded at least ten times. CDR3 protein: CASSDGSLGEQYV. The CDR3 DNA reads as TGTGCCAGCAGTGACGGTAGCCTCGGGGAGCAGTACGTC. The gene calls are TRBV2 and TRBJ2-7; D gene ambiguous. Trimming left V 3 bases short and J 7 bases short, with 13 bases between. The CDR3 spans 13 residues. Per germline, CDR1 SNHLY and CDR2 FYNNEI.

The rearrangement joins TRBV4-2 to TRBJ1-2, with unresolved D. The V gene's germline CDR1 is LGHNA and CDR2 YNFKEQ. V was pared by 4 bases and J by 1 base, with 16 bases between. The CDR3 totals 16 residues. Here the CDR3 reads CASSPSFVTLNYGYTF. CDR3 DNA: TGTGCCAGCAGCCCGTCTTTTGTTACACTTAACTATGGCTACACCTTC.

This rearrangement joins TRBV15 to TRBJ2-3; TRBD1 matches 9 bases. J gave up 4 bases and V 8 bases, and 4 bases lay outside the gene matches. Per the germline V gene, CDR1 is LNHNV and CDR2 is YYDKDF (reference sequence). CDR3 size: 13 residues. The CDR3 bases are TGTGCCACCCAAACAGGGGGCGCAGATACGCAGTATTTT. Protein product: CATQTGGADTQYF.

CDR3 protein: CASSVGGTGPRYTQYF. In nucleotides, the CDR3 is TGTGCCAGCAGCGTAGGCGGGACAGGGCCCAGATATACGCAGTATTTT. The rearrangement links TRBV9 to TRBJ2-3; the match to TRBD1 covers 9 bases. The V gene end was trimmed by 0 bases and the J gene end by 7 bases; junction bases not matched to a gene: 9. The CDR3 is 16 residues long. Germline CDR1 SGDLS, CDR2 YYNGEE. Supplemented by reference TRBV9 and TRBJ2-3, the full variable domain reads DSGVTQTPKHLITATGQRVTLRCSPRSGDLSVYWYQQSLDQGLQFLIQYYNGEERAKGNILERFSAQQFPDLHSELNLSSLELGDSALYFCASSVGGTGPRYTQYFGPGTRLTVL.

This clonotype has a single count. Because the CDR3 is missing its conserved closing phenylalanine or tryptophan, this is likely a read error. The CDR3 reads CASSLGRLAGEQFL. The CDR3 bases are TGCGCCAGCAGCTTGGGCCGACTAGCAGGGGAGCAGTTCCTC. The chain uses TRBV5-1 and TRBJ2-1; 7 bases line up with TRBD2. CDR1 is SGHRS, CDR2 YFSETQ, per germline. The CDR3 totals 14 residues. V gave up 0 bases and J gave up 10 bases; unmatched junction bases: 7.

This clonotype was recorded a few times. The V call is TRBV5-1, the J call TRBJ2-2; tentatively, D is TRBD1 (5 bases). Germline values: CDR1 SGHRS, CDR2 YFSETQ. V lost 1 base to trimming and J lost 7 bases, with 11 bases between them. This CDR3 has 14 amino acids. CDR3: CASSLPKGNGELFF. The CDR3, as DNA: TGCGCCAGCAGCTTGCCCAAGGGGAACGGGGAGCTGTTTTTT. Complete variable domain (other parts from reference TRBV5-1 and TRBJ2-2): KAGVTQTPRYLIKTRGQQVTLSCSPISGHRSVSWYQQTPGQGLQFLFEYFSETQRNKGNFPGRFSGRQFSNSRSEMNVSTLELGDSALYLCASSLPKGNGELFFGEGSRLTVL.

This clonotype was seen more than once but under ten times. The CDR3 nucleotides are TGCAGTGCTAACCCGGGACAGGGAGGTGAAAAACTGTTTTTT. It specifies CSANPGQGGEKLFF. The rearrangement links TRBV20-1 to TRBJ1-4, with 9 bases lining up with TRBD1. The CDR3 is made up of 14 amino acids. V trimming: 4 bases; J trimming: 7 bases; junction bases outside the gene matches: 7. Germline V gene sequence: CDR1 DFQATT, CDR2 SNEGSKA (reference sequence).

This clonotype has more than one count but fewer than ten. The chain employs TRBV29-1 and TRBJ2-5; the match to TRBD2 covers 8 bases. The CDR3 consists of 16 residues. CDR1 is SQVTM, CDR2 ANQGSEA, per germline. The J segment lost 5 bases and the V segment lost 3 bases, leaving 14 bases of the junction unmatched. This CDR3 reads CSVDSRGLDFRETQYF. The DNA of the CDR3 is TGCAGCGTTGATTCGAGGGGACTAGATTTTCGGGAGACCCAGTACTTC.

This clonotype has at least ten counts. The V and J genes are TRBV10-2 and TRBJ2-7, with TRBD1 as a possible D gene (6 bases). Trimming removed 2 bases from V and 5 bases from J, with 13 bases in between. The CDR3 sequence is 14 residues long. Germline V gives CDR1 WSHSY, CDR2 SAAADI. The CDR3 is CASSENRENDEQYF. In DNA form, the CDR3 reads TGCGCCAGCAGTGAGAACAGGGAGAACGACGAGCAGTACTTC.

This clonotype showed up many times. The chain has TRBV12-3 or TRBV12-4 and TRBJ2-7; no clear D. The V end lost 4 bases, the J end lost 1 base, and 11 bases lay between the germline ends. This CDR3 is 14 amino acids long. The CDR3 nucleotides are TGTGCCAGCAGTTACCAGGACGGTTCCTACGAGCAGTACTTC. This translates into CASSYQDGSYEQYF.

The sample holds a few counts of this clonotype. This chain uses TRBV7-7 with TRBJ2-3, with D tentatively TRBD1 (6 bases). The CDR3 is 15 amino acids. Germline V CDR1 and CDR2: SSHAT, FNYEAQ (reference sequence). V was pared by 5 bases and J by 4 bases, with 16 bases between. In DNA form, the CDR3 reads TGTGCCAGCAGCCCAAGTACAGGGCTGGCAGATACGCAGTATTTT. It yields the protein CASSPSTGLADTQYF.

This clonotype was seen more than once but under ten times. The J gene is TRBJ2-2, the V gene TRBV12-3 or TRBV12-4, with 8 bases that match TRBD2. The CDR3 runs 17 residues. V lost 1 base to trimming and J lost 6 bases; unmatched junction nucleotides: 10. In DNA, the CDR3 is TGTGCCAGCAGTTTAGTTTTGCGGGGGGCCTCCCCCGGGGAGCTGTTTTTT. It specifies CASSLVLRGASPGELFF.

This rearrangement joins TRBV20-1 to TRBJ2-2; D is possibly TRBD1 or TRBD2 (5 bases each). Germline V lookup: CDR1 DFQATT, CDR2 SNEGSKA (reference sequence). V gave up 6 bases and J gave up 3 bases, with 17 bases separating them. The CDR3 runs 15 residues. The CDR3: CSARGSGMDTGELFF. CDR3 in DNA: TGCAGTGCCCGGGGTTCAGGGATGGACACCGGGGAGCTGTTTTTT.

Only a few counts were recorded for this clonotype. The chain recombines TRBV12-3 or TRBV12-4 with TRBJ2-1; no definite D call. The CDR3 runs to 12 residues. Trimming removed 4 bases from V and 9 bases from J, with 10 bases in between. The chain's CDR3 is CASSSGPVEQFF. CDR3 in DNA: TGTGCCAGCAGTTCTGGCCCTGTTGAGCAGTTCTTC.

This clonotype has a handful of counts. This chain links TRBV29-1 with TRBJ2-3; 10 bases agree with TRBD2. Germline V lookup: CDR1 SQVTM, CDR2 ANQGSEA. The CDR3 length is 17 residues. Trimming took 7 bases from V and 3 from J; bases not matched to a gene: 16. The CDR3 DNA reads as TGCAGCGCCCGAGGGGGGGGGCTAGCGGGAGCAACAGATACGCAGTATTTT. Its protein is CSARGGGLAGATDTQYF.

This chain connects TRBV29-1 to TRBJ2-4; 11 bases are a match to TRBD1. V trimming: 6 bases; J trimming: 7 bases; junction bases outside the gene matches: 8. Per germline, CDR1 SQVTM and CDR2 ANQGSEA. The length of the CDR3 is 14 residues. The CDR3 nucleotides read TGCAGCGTAGCTGGGACAGGGGGTAGGAACATTCAGTACTTC. Translation gives CSVAGTGGRNIQYF. The full variable domain, its missing parts supplied by reference TRBV29-1 and TRBJ2-4, is SAVISQKPSRDICQRGTSLTIQCQVDSQVTMMFWYRQQPGQSLTLIATANQGSEATYESGFVIDKFPISRPNLTFSTLTVSNMSPEDSSIYLCSVAGTGGRNIQYFGAGTRLSVL.